A selection of T cell receptor beta chains follows, all from one sample in a study of blood T cell repertoires in COVID-19. Sequencing was performed with immunoSEQ multiplex PCR; in TCRdb, only in-frame clones are kept and a portion is missing. The table shows about 250,000 clones, with approximately 84% occurring only once. The material sequenced was peripheral blood. These receptors all stem from a woman of 80 years or more with acute or convalescent COVID-19. Each CDR3 is given without its conserved first and last residue.

V: TRBV7-3
CDR3: ASSLMGRGNNSPLH

V: TRBV7-9
CDR3: ASSLGASSGAQETQY

V: TRBV9
CDR3: ASSLAGLGNEQF

V: TRBV6-5
CDR3: ASSPGQGGEQY

V: TRBV2
CDR3: AIATGTERATDTQY

V: TRBV7-9
CDR3: ASSLAGTGETQY

V: TRBV18
CDR3: ASSPRTGLDEQY

V: TRBV7-2
CDR3: ASSSPGQGARQPQH

V: TRBV6-5
CDR3: ASRTDRDQPQH

V: TRBV2
CDR3: ASNQVINQPQH

V: TRBV11-3
CDR3: ASSLDQNSPLH

V: TRBV7-2
CDR3: ASSLGGTGGYEQF

V: TRBV5-1
CDR3: ASSLGGGQDLYEQY

V: TRBV5-6
CDR3: ASSPSLGTDSYEQY

V: TRBV3-1/TRBV3-2
CDR3: ASSRPGNTIY

V: TRBV19
CDR3: ASSIGTENQPQH

V: TRBV28
CDR3: ASSLLGQGGYGYT

V: TRBV24-1
CDR3: ATSDWDRAGELF

V: TRBV5-1
CDR3: ASSLTGSYEQY

V: TRBV6-1
CDR3: ASSDRHNEKLF

V: TRBV6-2/TRBV6-3
CDR3: ASSGDRGFYGYT

V: TRBV24-1
CDR3: ATSDSGRTQYEQY

V: TRBV28
CDR3: ASTRDRGFHQPQH

V: TRBV6-5
CDR3: ASTSSAGAGQPQH

V: TRBV5-1
CDR3: ASSLERRTSTDTQY

V: TRBV19
CDR3: ASGGGAGGVITGELF

V: TRBV4-1
CDR3: ASSHPTDQPQH

V: TRBV6-5
CDR3: ASRAFGGPQH

V: TRBV28
CDR3: ASSLWTPYGYT

V: TRBV7-2
CDR3: ASSLAWASGTPDTQY

V: TRBV5-1
CDR3: ASSRSQGAGTEAF

V: TRBV3-1/TRBV3-2
CDR3: ASSRWPGQRETQY

V: TRBV11-2
CDR3: ASSLAVETQY

V: TRBV7-2
CDR3: ASSSGLGNTDTQY

V: TRBV10-3
CDR3: AISEMVGSVGHGAPYEQY

V: TRBV2
CDR3: ASRRGAGRGGTEAF

V: TRBV11-1
CDR3: ASSLSGGTEAF

V: TRBV2
CDR3: ASSLLAGVYEQY

V: TRBV13
CDR3: ASSLGTRHTDTQY

V: TRBV5-1
CDR3: ASTSAPGQGETQY

V: TRBV7-9
CDR3: ASSLGASGRWGTYNEQF